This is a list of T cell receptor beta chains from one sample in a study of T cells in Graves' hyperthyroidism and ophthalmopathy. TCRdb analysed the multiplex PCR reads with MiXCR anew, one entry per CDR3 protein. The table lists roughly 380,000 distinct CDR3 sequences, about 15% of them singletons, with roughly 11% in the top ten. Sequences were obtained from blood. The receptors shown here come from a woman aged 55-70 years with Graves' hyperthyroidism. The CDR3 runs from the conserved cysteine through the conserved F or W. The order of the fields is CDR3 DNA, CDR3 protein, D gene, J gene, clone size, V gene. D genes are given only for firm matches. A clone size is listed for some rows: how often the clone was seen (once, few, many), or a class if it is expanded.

CDR3 DNA: TGTGCCAGCAGTCCCCGCTACAGGGAAAACATTCAGTACTTC
CDR3 protein: CASSPRYRENIQYF
D gene: NA
J gene: TRBJ2-4
clone size: NA
V gene: TRBV27

CDR3 DNA: TGTGCCAGCAGGCCCAGCTCCTATAATTCACCCCTCCACTTT
CDR3 protein: CASRPSSYNSPLHF
D gene: NA
J gene: TRBJ1-6
clone size: many
V gene: TRBV27

CDR3 DNA: TGCGCCAGCAGCTTGGCCCCGGGACAGGGAAACATTCAGTACTTC
CDR3 protein: CASSLAPGQGNIQYF
D gene: TRBD1
J gene: TRBJ2-4
clone size: many
V gene: TRBV5-1

CDR3 DNA: TGTGCCAGCAGCTCTAGCGGAGGACCGCGCAATCGGCCCCAGCATTTT
CDR3 protein: CASSSSGGPRNRPQHF
D gene: NA
J gene: TRBJ1-5
clone size: NA
V gene: TRBV7-9

CDR3 DNA: TGCAGTGCTAGAGACGCATCTCAGGGGAACACTGAAGCTTTCTTT
CDR3 protein: CSARDASQGNTEAFF
D gene: NA
J gene: TRBJ1-1
clone size: many
V gene: TRBV20-1

CDR3 DNA: TGCAGTGCTAGCAGACAGGGGTTATTGTCTGGGGCCAACGTCCTGACTTTC
CDR3 protein: CSASRQGLLSGANVLTF
D gene: TRBD1
J gene: TRBJ2-6
clone size: many
V gene: TRBV20-1

CDR3 DNA: TGTGCCAGCAGCCAAGAAAGTGGCGCCGCCTACAATGAGCAGTTCTTC
CDR3 protein: CASSQESGAAYNEQFF
D gene: NA
J gene: TRBJ2-1
clone size: NA
V gene: TRBV14

CDR3 DNA: TGTGCCAGCACCCAAAGCGGGACCTCCTACAATGAGCAGTTCTTC
CDR3 protein: CASTQSGTSYNEQFF
D gene: TRBD2
J gene: TRBJ2-1
clone size: NA
V gene: TRBV12-3/TRBV12-4

CDR3 DNA: TGTGCCAGCAGCAATACAGGGGTCAGCTCCTACGAGCAGTACTTC
CDR3 protein: CASSNTGVSSYEQYF
D gene: TRBD1
J gene: TRBJ2-7
clone size: many
V gene: TRBV6-1

CDR3 DNA: TGTGCCAGCAGTGTGGGGGGCTTTAATTCACCCCTCCACTTT
CDR3 protein: CASSVGGFNSPLHF
D gene: NA
J gene: TRBJ1-6
clone size: many
V gene: TRBV6-1

CDR3 DNA: TGCAGCGTGGTGAGGGGGGCCCGGGTCGAGACCCAGTACTTC
CDR3 protein: CSVVRGARVETQYF
D gene: NA
J gene: TRBJ2-5
clone size: NA
V gene: TRBV29-1

CDR3 DNA: TGTGCCAGCAGTTTGATGAGTTGGACAGACACAGATACGCAGTATTTT
CDR3 protein: CASSLMSWTDTDTQYF
D gene: NA
J gene: TRBJ2-3
clone size: many
V gene: TRBV28

CDR3 DNA: TGCAGTGCTAGACGACTAGCGAAAGCCTACGAGCAGTACTTC
CDR3 protein: CSARRLAKAYEQYF
D gene: TRBD2
J gene: TRBJ2-7
clone size: NA
V gene: TRBV20-1

CDR3 DNA: TGTGCCAGCAGCTTGCAGACAGGGGGCTACGAGCAGTACTTC
CDR3 protein: CASSLQTGGYEQYF
D gene: TRBD1
J gene: TRBJ2-7
clone size: many
V gene: TRBV7-2

CDR3 DNA: TGTGCCAGCAGCCGCATACTAGCGGGAGGGACAGATACGCAGTATTTT
CDR3 protein: CASSRILAGGTDTQYF
D gene: TRBD2
J gene: TRBJ2-3
clone size: few
V gene: TRBV3-1

CDR3 DNA: TGTGCCAGCAGTTACCTAGCGGTGGACTCCTACAATGAGCAGTTCTTC
CDR3 protein: CASSYLAVDSYNEQFF
D gene: TRBD2
J gene: TRBJ2-1
clone size: NA
V gene: TRBV6-5

CDR3 DNA: TGTGCCAGCAGTCGGGGGACTAGCGGGAGGGATACGCAGTATTTT
CDR3 protein: CASSRGTSGRDTQYF
D gene: TRBD2
J gene: TRBJ2-3
clone size: few
V gene: TRBV12-3/TRBV12-4

CDR3 DNA: TGTGCCAGCAGCTTAAGGGCAACGAACACCGGGGAGCTGTTTTTT
CDR3 protein: CASSLRATNTGELFF
D gene: NA
J gene: TRBJ2-2
clone size: many
V gene: TRBV11-1

CDR3 DNA: TGCGCCAGCAGTTCAGGGGGGGAGGCCCAGTACTTC
CDR3 protein: CASSSGGEAQYF
D gene: NA
J gene: TRBJ2-5
clone size: NA
V gene: TRBV5-1

CDR3 DNA: TGTGCCAGCAGCTGGGCCACTCAGTCTTCTGGTACCAAAAACATTCAGTACTTC
CDR3 protein: CASSWATQSSGTKNIQYF
D gene: NA
J gene: TRBJ2-4
clone size: many
V gene: TRBV11-3

CDR3 DNA: TGTGCCAGCAGAGACAGGACCCTCCTAGCGGGAGGGCCGCCGGATACGCAGTATTTT
CDR3 protein: CASRDRTLLAGGPPDTQYF
D gene: TRBD2
J gene: TRBJ2-3
clone size: NA
V gene: TRBV6-1

CDR3 DNA: TGTGCCAGCATGCGAGGTCCAAGCTATAATTCACCCCTCCACTTT
CDR3 protein: CASMRGPSYNSPLHF
D gene: NA
J gene: TRBJ1-6
clone size: many
V gene: TRBV9

CDR3 DNA: TGTGCCAGCTCACCACCTCAGGGAAGAAAAACTGAAGCTTTCTTT
CDR3 protein: CASSPPQGRKTEAFF
D gene: NA
J gene: TRBJ1-1
clone size: many
V gene: TRBV18

CDR3 DNA: TGTGCCGGCAGTTTACAGGGGGCGAGCCCCTACAATGAGCAGTTCTTC
CDR3 protein: CAGSLQGASPYNEQFF
D gene: TRBD1
J gene: TRBJ2-1
clone size: NA
V gene: TRBV28

CDR3 DNA: TGCAGTGCTAGAGATCCCCTCTCCCCCAGGGAGCTCGGTTATGGCTACACCTTC
CDR3 protein: CSARDPLSPRELGYGYTF
D gene: NA
J gene: TRBJ1-2
clone size: many
V gene: TRBV20-1

CDR3 DNA: TGTGCCAGCAGCTTCAACGGGGACTACAATGAGCAGTTCTTC
CDR3 protein: CASSFNGDYNEQFF
D gene: NA
J gene: TRBJ2-1
clone size: many
V gene: TRBV11-2

CDR3 DNA: TGTGCCAGCACCCGAGGGTGGAACTATGGCTACACCTTC
CDR3 protein: CASTRGWNYGYTF
D gene: NA
J gene: TRBJ1-2
clone size: many
V gene: TRBV9

CDR3 DNA: TGTGCCATAGGGGGGGGCTACAATGAGCAGTTCTTC
CDR3 protein: CAIGGGYNEQFF
D gene: NA
J gene: TRBJ2-1
clone size: NA
V gene: TRBV19

CDR3 DNA: TGCAGCGTCGGGACAGGGGGACTAGCGGGTTCCTACGAGCAGTACTTC
CDR3 protein: CSVGTGGLAGSYEQYF
D gene: NA
J gene: TRBJ2-7
clone size: many
V gene: TRBV29-1

CDR3 DNA: TGTGCCAGCAGTGAAGTAAAACCGAGCTCTGGAAACACCATATATTTT
CDR3 protein: CASSEVKPSSGNTIYF
D gene: NA
J gene: TRBJ1-3
clone size: few
V gene: TRBV6-1

CDR3 DNA: TGTGCCAGCAGCTTCCCCCGGACTAGCGGCCATGAGCAGTTCTTC
CDR3 protein: CASSFPRTSGHEQFF
D gene: TRBD2
J gene: TRBJ2-1
clone size: many
V gene: TRBV11-2

CDR3 DNA: TGCAGTGCCAGAACGCGTTGGAGGACAGGGGGAGGTAGCACAGATACGCAGTATTTT
CDR3 protein: CSARTRWRTGGGSTDTQYF
D gene: TRBD1
J gene: TRBJ2-3
clone size: many
V gene: TRBV20-1

CDR3 DNA: TGTGCCAGCTACTTCGGCCCCCCTAGCGGGGACTACGAGCAGTACTTC
CDR3 protein: CASYFGPPSGDYEQYF
D gene: TRBD2
J gene: TRBJ2-7
clone size: many
V gene: TRBV2

CDR3 DNA: TGCGCCAGCAGTGAGAGTGGCAGCAACGAGCAGTACTTC
CDR3 protein: CASSESGSNEQYF
D gene: NA
J gene: TRBJ2-7
clone size: many
V gene: TRBV10-1

CDR3 DNA: TGTGCCAGCAGCCCCCCGGGGGGTGGCGGGGAGCTGTTTTTT
CDR3 protein: CASSPPGGGGELFF
D gene: TRBD2
J gene: TRBJ2-2
clone size: few
V gene: TRBV9

CDR3 DNA: TGCAGTGCTGTAGACAGGGGTGGCTACACCTTC
CDR3 protein: CSAVDRGGYTF
D gene: TRBD1
J gene: TRBJ1-2
clone size: many
V gene: TRBV20-1

CDR3 DNA: TGTGCCAGCTCACCACGGGGACAGCTACAAGAGACCCAGTACTTC
CDR3 protein: CASSPRGQLQETQYF
D gene: TRBD1
J gene: TRBJ2-5
clone size: many
V gene: TRBV18

CDR3 DNA: TGTGCCAGCAGCCTGCTTGGTCCCGGGGAGCTGTTTTTT
CDR3 protein: CASSLLGPGELFF
D gene: NA
J gene: TRBJ2-2
clone size: many
V gene: TRBV12-3/TRBV12-4

CDR3 DNA: TGCGCCAGCAGTCTACTAGCGGGAGGTGACAATGAGCAGTTCTTC
CDR3 protein: CASSLLAGGDNEQFF
D gene: TRBD2
J gene: TRBJ2-1
clone size: many
V gene: TRBV10-1

CDR3 DNA: TGTGCCAGCAGCGCGGACAGTTACACCGGGGAGCTGTTTTTT
CDR3 protein: CASSADSYTGELFF
D gene: NA
J gene: TRBJ2-2
clone size: few
V gene: TRBV11-3

CDR3 DNA: TGCAGGATTAGTGTCTGCCAGCCCCAGCATTTT
CDR3 protein: CRISVCQPQHF
D gene: NA
J gene: TRBJ1-5
clone size: few
V gene: TRBV29-1

CDR3 DNA: TGTGCCAGCAGTTTAGATGTTAGCGGGAGCTACGAGCAGTACTTC
CDR3 protein: CASSLDVSGSYEQYF
D gene: TRBD2
J gene: TRBJ2-7
clone size: many
V gene: TRBV12-3/TRBV12-4

CDR3 DNA: TGCAGTGCTAGAGATATACCCCATACTGGAAATGAGCAGTTCTTC
CDR3 protein: CSARDIPHTGNEQFF
D gene: NA
J gene: TRBJ2-1
clone size: NA
V gene: TRBV20-1

CDR3 DNA: TGTGCCAGCAGGATGACAGGGGGTCAGCCCCAGCATTTT
CDR3 protein: CASRMTGGQPQHF
D gene: TRBD1
J gene: TRBJ1-5
clone size: many
V gene: TRBV12-3/TRBV12-4

CDR3 DNA: TGTGCCATCGGGCGTGGGAGGCTAGCGGTCGACTACGAGCAGTACTTC
CDR3 protein: CAIGRGRLAVDYEQYF
D gene: TRBD2
J gene: TRBJ2-7
clone size: few
V gene: TRBV10-3

CDR3 DNA: TGTGCCAGCAGTTTAGTCGACCGAAGTGAAGCTTTCTTT
CDR3 protein: CASSLVDRSEAFF
D gene: NA
J gene: TRBJ1-1
clone size: many
V gene: TRBV12-3/TRBV12-4

CDR3 DNA: TGTGCCAGCACTGAGTTTGGAAACACCATATATTTT
CDR3 protein: CASTEFGNTIYF
D gene: NA
J gene: TRBJ1-3
clone size: few
V gene: TRBV2

CDR3 DNA: TGTGCCAGCAGCCGCCTCGAGACAAGCCCTAACTGGGAGCAGTACTTC
CDR3 protein: CASSRLETSPNWEQYF
D gene: NA
J gene: TRBJ2-7
clone size: many
V gene: TRBV9

CDR3 DNA: TGTGCCAGCAGTGAACAGGGGAACACTGAAGCTTTCTTT
CDR3 protein: CASSEQGNTEAFF
D gene: NA
J gene: TRBJ1-1
clone size: many
V gene: TRBV2

CDR3 DNA: TGTGCCAGTAGTCCAGAACTAGCCAGGCCCCAAGAGACCCAGTACTTC
CDR3 protein: CASSPELARPQETQYF
D gene: NA
J gene: TRBJ2-5
clone size: NA
V gene: TRBV19

CDR3 DNA: TGCGCCAGCAGCGGACAGGGGGCTGGTGTGACCCAGTACTTC
CDR3 protein: CASSGQGAGVTQYF
D gene: TRBD1
J gene: TRBJ2-5
clone size: NA
V gene: TRBV5-1

CDR3 DNA: TGCGCCAGCAGCCAGGGACAGAGCTCCTATGGCTACACCTTC
CDR3 protein: CASSQGQSSYGYTF
D gene: TRBD1
J gene: TRBJ1-2
clone size: many
V gene: TRBV5-1

CDR3 DNA: TGTGCCAGCAGCTCGTCGGGGGCCGGGGAGCTGTTTTTT
CDR3 protein: CASSSSGAGELFF
D gene: NA
J gene: TRBJ2-2
clone size: many
V gene: TRBV7-3

CDR3 DNA: TGTGCCAGCAGTTACCCGACAGGGGGCGCATCTGAAAAACTGTTTTTT
CDR3 protein: CASSYPTGGASEKLFF
D gene: TRBD1
J gene: TRBJ1-4
clone size: many
V gene: TRBV6-6